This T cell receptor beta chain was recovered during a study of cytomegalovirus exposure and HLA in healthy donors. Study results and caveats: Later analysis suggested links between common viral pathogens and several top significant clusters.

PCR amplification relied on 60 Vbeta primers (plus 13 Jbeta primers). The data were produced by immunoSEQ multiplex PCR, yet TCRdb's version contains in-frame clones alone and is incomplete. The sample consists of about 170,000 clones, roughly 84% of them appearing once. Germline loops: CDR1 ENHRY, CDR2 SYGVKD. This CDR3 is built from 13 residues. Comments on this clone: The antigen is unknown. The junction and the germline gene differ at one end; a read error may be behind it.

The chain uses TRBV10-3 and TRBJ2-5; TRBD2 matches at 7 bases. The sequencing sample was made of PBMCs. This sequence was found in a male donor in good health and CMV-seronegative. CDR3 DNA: TGTGCCGTCAGCGGGACTATCCAAGAGACCCAGTACTTC. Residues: CAVSGTIQETQYF.